This T cell receptor beta chain originates from a study of blood T cell repertoires in COVID-19. Across the whole study: Samples representing acute and convalescent COVID-19 were sourced from the United States, Italy and Spain.

The ends lost 5 bases at V and 5 bases at J; junction bases unmatched: 3. The V gene's germline CDR1 is SEHNR and CDR2 FQNEAQ (reference sequence). The CDR3 loop spans 15 amino acids. Method: immunoSEQ multiplex PCR; TCRdb's copy keeps in-frame clones and lacks some. The data show 110,000 to 150,000 clones, roughly 91% seen once. The sequence came from a man in his sixties with active or convalescent COVID-19. Sample: peripheral blood. The chain combines TRBV7-9 with TRBJ2-1, with 13 bases fitting TRBD2. This CDR3 reads CASSPGLAGNNEQFF. The CDR3 DNA reads TGTGCCAGCAGCCCGGGACTAGCGGGGAACAATGAGCAGTTCTTC. The full variable domain, in which reference TRBV7-9 and TRBJ2-1 provide the parts outside the CDR3, is DTGVSQNPRHKITKRGQNVTFRCDPISEHNRLYWYRQTLGQGPEFLTYFQNEAQLEKSRLLSDRFSAERPKGSFSTLEIQRTEQGDSAMYLCASSPGLAGNNEQFFGPGTRLTVL.